One and the same sample provided the 22 T cell receptor beta chains below, sequenced in a study of response to subunit inactivated influenza vaccine. TCRdb called the RT-PCR reads again in MiXCR, with one record for every CDR3 protein. This table has roughly 650,000 distinct CDR3 sequences, around 16% appearing once. Sequencing was performed on PBMCs from blood, taken 11 to 12 days after vaccination. Receptor source: a man in his forties or fifties who received an inactivated influenza vaccine.

This clonotype was counted a few times. V is TRBV6-1 and J is TRBJ2-2; 7 nucleotides align to TRBD2. Losses at the gene ends were 6 bases for V and 2 bases for J; bases not matched to a gene: 9. Germline-derived CDR1 and CDR2 are MNHNS and SASEGT. This CDR3 has 16 residues. The CDR3 loop is CASSELARGNTGELFF. The CDR3, as DNA: TGTGCCAGCAGCGAACTAGCGAGAGGAAACACCGGGGAGCTGTTTTTT.

The chain is built from TRBV27 and TRBJ2-3, with TRBD1 matching over 10 bases. The V gene's germline CDR1 is MNHEY and CDR2 SMNVEV (reference sequence). The CDR3 length is 14 residues. V lost 10 bases, J lost 6 bases, and 10 bases stayed unmatched. The CDR3 protein is CATKTGGGVDTQYF. CDR3 DNA sequence: TGTGCCACAAAGACAGGGGGCGGAGTGGATACGCAGTATTTT.

Only a few counts were recorded for this clonotype. The chain links TRBV7-2 to TRBJ1-3; D gene uncertain. The V gene lost 5 bases and the J gene lost 0 bases, with 11 bases spanning the gap. Germline V CDR1 and CDR2: SGHTA, FQGNSA. The CDR3 contains 15 residues. As DNA, the CDR3 is TGTGCCAGCAGCCTGGCGGCCCACTCTGGAAACACCATATATTTT. It yields the protein CASSLAAHSGNTIYF.

The V and J genes are TRBV28 and TRBJ2-1; D may be TRBD2 (6 bases). CDR1 MDHEN and CDR2 SYDVKM come from the germline V gene. V dropped 9 bases and J dropped 10 bases, with 19 bases sitting between them. The CDR3 runs to 13 residues. The CDR3 DNA is TGTGCCAGTCAGGACTATTCCATTGGGGAGCAGTTCTTC. Translation: CASQDYSIGEQFF.

The genes are TRBV20-1 and TRBJ2-7; weak D call: TRBD1 (5 bases). The CDR3 has 14 amino acids. Germline assignment: CDR1 DFQATT and CDR2 SNEGSKA (reference sequence). Trimming cost V 3 bases and J 5 bases, with 17 bases left between them. The CDR3 DNA is TGCAGTGCTAGTCGGCAGGGAAGTAACGACGAGCAGTACTTC. Translation gives CSASRQGSNDEQYF.

V usage is TRBV5-1 and J usage is TRBJ2-5; no definite D call. CDR3 length: 14 residues. V dropped 3 bases and J dropped 1 base, with 10 bases sitting between them. CDR1 is SGHRS, CDR2 YFSETQ, per germline. The CDR3 DNA reads as TGCGCCAGCAGCTGGCGTGGCAGCCAAGAGACCCAGTACTTC. Amino acid sequence: CASSWRGSQETQYF.

This clonotype was counted a few times. This chain joins TRBV7-2 and TRBJ2-7, with D perhaps TRBD1 (6 bases). V shed 5 bases and J shed 3 bases, with 17 bases lying between them. The CDR3 contains 15 residues. The germline CDR1 and CDR2 sequences are SGHTA and FQGNSA. The CDR3 here is CASSIVGVRGYEQYF. CDR3 coding DNA: TGTGCCAGCAGCATCGTCGGGGTCAGGGGCTACGAGCAGTACTTC. The whole variable domain, filled in from reference TRBV7-2 and TRBJ2-7, reads GAGVSQSPSNKVTEKGKDVELRCDPISGHTALYWYRQSLGQGLEFLIYFQGNSAPDKSGLPSDRFSAERTGGSVSTLTIQRTQQEDSAVYLCASSIVGVRGYEQYFGPGTRLTVT.

There are a few counts of this clonotype. DNA for the CDR3: TGTGCCAGCAGCCAAGCGGGGGCAGAGCAGTTCTTC. It codes for CASSQAGAEQFF. V gene TRBV3-1 combines with J gene TRBJ2-1; possibly TRBD1 or TRBD2 for D (6 bases each). Trimming removed 1 base at V and 10 bases at J, with 8 bases between. The CDR3 length is 12 residues. Germline values: CDR1 LGHDT, CDR2 YNNKEL (reference sequence).

This clonotype was recorded many times. The rearrangement joins TRBV29-1 to TRBJ2-1; TRBD2 matches at 8 bases. CDR3 size: 15 residues. With V trimmed by 4 bases and J by 5 bases, 10 bases remained unmatched. Germline V gene lookup returns CDR1 SQVTM and CDR2 ANQGSEA. The CDR3 DNA sequence: TGCAGCGTTGTAACGGACGGGCGGGGGGACAATGAGCAGTTCTTC. Protein product: CSVVTDGRGDNEQFF.

For this clonotype: A read error may be the cause here, since a much bigger clone is one base away. V is TRBV5-1 and J is TRBJ2-3; possible D gene TRBD1, 6 bases. V was pared by 0 bases and J by 2 bases, with 7 bases between. Germline CDR1 is SGHRS and CDR2 is YFSETQ. This CDR3 has 14 amino acids. The CDR3 nucleotides are TGCGCCAGCAGCTTGGACAGGGACACAGATACGCAGTATTTT. Its translation: CASSLDRDTDTQYF.

This clonotype was seen ten or more times. The chain employs TRBV5-1 and TRBJ2-3; 7 positions agree with TRBD1. V shed 3 bases, J shed 3 bases, and the junction held 4 bases outside the gene matches. CDR1 SGHRS and CDR2 YFSETQ come from the germline V gene. The length of the CDR3 is 14 residues. CDR3 bases: TGCGCCAGCAGCTCGAGGACAGGTACAGATACGCAGTATTTT. As protein: CASSSRTGTDTQYF.

The chain has TRBV7-2 and TRBJ2-3, with a weak D call TRBD2 (5 bases). Per germline, CDR1 SGHTA and CDR2 FQGNSA. The germline V and J ends were trimmed by 8 bases and 2 bases, with 11 bases remaining between them. This CDR3 has 13 amino acids. The CDR3 loop is CASRRRTTDTQYF. CDR3 nucleotide sequence: TGTGCCAGCCGGAGGCGGACCACAGATACGCAGTATTTT.

The sample holds a few counts of this clonotype. This chain links TRBV9 with TRBJ2-3; D gene ambiguous. The germline CDR1 and CDR2 sequences are SGDLS and YYNGEE. Trimming took 4 bases from V and 0 from J, leaving 12 bases between them. The CDR3 has 15 amino acids. The CDR3 loop reads CASSNRAASTDTQYF. CDR3 DNA: TGTGCCAGCAGCAACCGGGCCGCGAGCACAGATACGCAGTATTTT.

The table lists this clonotype with a few counts. J is TRBJ2-7 and V is TRBV5-1, with 7 nucleotides matching TRBD1. The germline V gene encodes CDR1 SGHRS and CDR2 YFSETQ. Trimming took 2 bases from V and 5 from J; bases not matched to a gene: 7. This CDR3 spans 14 amino acids. CDR3 nucleotides: TGCGCCAGCAGCTTTAGTAGGGGGCTGAACGAGCAGTACTTC. Amino acids: CASSFSRGLNEQYF.

This clonotype was detected ten times or more. CDR3 amino acids: CASKTSGIYEQFF. The CDR3 nucleotides read TGTGCCAGCAAAACTAGCGGGATATATGAGCAGTTCTTC. The chain has TRBV2 and TRBJ2-1; 10 bases match TRBD2. V gave up 7 bases and J gave up 8 bases; unmatched junction bases: 5. CDR1 SNHLY and CDR2 FYNNEI come from the germline V gene. The CDR3 runs 13 residues.

This clonotype was counted only a few times. The gene calls are TRBV29-1 and TRBJ1-2; D perhaps matches TRBD1 (5 bases). V lost 3 bases to trimming and J lost 6 bases, with 11 bases between them. The germline CDR1 and CDR2 sequences are SQVTM and ANQGSEA. The CDR3 totals 12 residues. Here the CDR3 reads CSVEEGMDGYTF. The CDR3, as DNA: TGCAGCGTTGAGGAGGGGATGGATGGCTACACCTTC.

The chain joins TRBV7-9 to TRBJ2-5; 13 positions agree with TRBD2. The junction had 5 bases not matched to a gene; V was cut back by 5 bases and J by 5 bases. The CDR3 sequence is 15 residues long. Germline V gene lookup returns CDR1 SEHNR and CDR2 FQNEAQ (reference sequence). For the CDR3, the DNA is TGTGCCAGCAGCGGACTAGCGGGAGTAGGGGAGACCCAGTACTTC. It translates to CASSGLAGVGETQYF.

The chain combines TRBV5-1 with TRBJ2-5, with 12 positions matching TRBD2. In germline, CDR1 is SGHRS, CDR2 YFSETQ. V lost 6 bases, J lost 1 base, and 7 bases stayed unmatched. CDR3 size: 16 residues. The CDR3 loop is CASKTGLAGIQETQYF. CDR3 in DNA: TGCGCCAGCAAAACTGGACTAGCGGGGATCCAAGAGACCCAGTACTTC.

Only a few counts were recorded for this clonotype. The V and J genes are TRBV20-1 and TRBJ2-1; TRBD1 matches 7 bases. CDR1 and CDR2 from the germline V gene are DFQATT and SNEGSKA (reference sequence). The CDR3 has 15 residues. Losses at the gene ends were 5 bases for V and 0 bases for J; bases not matched to a gene: 7. CDR3 protein: CSALKTGPSYNEQFF. CDR3 DNA sequence: TGCAGTGCTCTAAAGACAGGGCCCTCCTACAATGAGCAGTTCTTC.

The CDR3: CASSRLGNEQYF. The CDR3 region has the DNA TGTGCCAGCAGCCGACTAGGAAACGAGCAGTACTTC. The chain joins TRBV28 to TRBJ2-7, with D maybe TRBD2 (6 bases). Germline V lookup: CDR1 MDHEN, CDR2 SYDVKM. This CDR3 has 12 amino acids. V was clipped by 6 bases and J by 5 bases, with 11 bases between them.

The gene calls are TRBV7-2 and TRBJ1-6, with no clear D. The CDR3 has 14 amino acids. CDR1 and CDR2 (germline): SGHTA, FQGNSA. The V gene lost 2 bases and the J gene lost 7 bases, with 9 bases spanning the gap. For the CDR3, the DNA is TGTGCCAGCAGCTTAAGGCAGGACAATTCACCCCTCCACTTT. It translates to CASSLRQDNSPLHF.

In its sample, this clonotype was seen a few times. J is TRBJ2-7 and V is TRBV15; tentatively, D is TRBD1 (5 bases). The CDR3 is 13 amino acids. Deletions cut 0 bases from V and 6 bases from J, with 9 bases between. From germline, CDR1 is LNHNV and CDR2 YYDKDF (reference sequence). The CDR3 sequence is CATSRDPQGEQYF. The CDR3 DNA sequence: TGTGCCACCAGCAGAGACCCCCAGGGCGAGCAGTACTTC.